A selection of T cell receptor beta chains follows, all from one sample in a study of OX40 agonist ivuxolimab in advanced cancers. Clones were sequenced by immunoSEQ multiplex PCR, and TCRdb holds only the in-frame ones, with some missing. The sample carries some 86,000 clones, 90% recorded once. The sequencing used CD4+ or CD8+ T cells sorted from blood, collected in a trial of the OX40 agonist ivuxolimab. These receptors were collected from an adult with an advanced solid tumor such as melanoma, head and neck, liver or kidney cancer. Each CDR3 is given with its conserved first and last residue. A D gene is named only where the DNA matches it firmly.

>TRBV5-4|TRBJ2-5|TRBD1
CASREQGAETQYF
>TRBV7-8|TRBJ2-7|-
CASTSGVGAFEQYF
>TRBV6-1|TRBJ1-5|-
CASAAGTFQPQHF
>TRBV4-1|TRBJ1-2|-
CASSQTIVKRRTNYGYTF
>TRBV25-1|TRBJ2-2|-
CASSEMLTREPGELFF
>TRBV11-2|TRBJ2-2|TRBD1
CASSLGTYQQGAAGELFF
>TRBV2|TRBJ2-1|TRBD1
CASSEVTGGENEQFF
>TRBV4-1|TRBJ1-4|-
CASSQAGAGGEKLFF
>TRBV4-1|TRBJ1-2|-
CASSQDLRGYTF
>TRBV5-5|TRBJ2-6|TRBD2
CASSLGVAGNSGANVLTF
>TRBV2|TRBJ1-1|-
CASTLGRQDAAFF
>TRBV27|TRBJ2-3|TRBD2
CASSLFLLAGAGADTQYF